The TCR beta chain under discussion was sequenced for a study of breast tumors, draining lymph nodes, adjacent tissues. There are many counts of this clonotype. The CDR3 totals 16 residues. Trimming removed 3 bases from V and 6 bases from J, with 17 bases in between. TCRdb passed the multiplex PCR reads through MiXCR, listing each CDR3 protein once. Of some 47,000 distinct CDR3 sequences listed, approximately 45% are singletons. This clonotype was sampled from a female donor with breast cancer. Some clones in this sample may be carry-over from other donors' samples. Sequenced: breast tumor tissue. The V call is TRBV12-3 or TRBV12-4, the J call TRBJ1-4; D is undetermined. DNA for the CDR3: TGTGCCAGCAGTTTCCGGGGAGTACGGCGGTATGAAAAACTGTTTTTT. This codes for CASSFRGVRRYEKLFF.